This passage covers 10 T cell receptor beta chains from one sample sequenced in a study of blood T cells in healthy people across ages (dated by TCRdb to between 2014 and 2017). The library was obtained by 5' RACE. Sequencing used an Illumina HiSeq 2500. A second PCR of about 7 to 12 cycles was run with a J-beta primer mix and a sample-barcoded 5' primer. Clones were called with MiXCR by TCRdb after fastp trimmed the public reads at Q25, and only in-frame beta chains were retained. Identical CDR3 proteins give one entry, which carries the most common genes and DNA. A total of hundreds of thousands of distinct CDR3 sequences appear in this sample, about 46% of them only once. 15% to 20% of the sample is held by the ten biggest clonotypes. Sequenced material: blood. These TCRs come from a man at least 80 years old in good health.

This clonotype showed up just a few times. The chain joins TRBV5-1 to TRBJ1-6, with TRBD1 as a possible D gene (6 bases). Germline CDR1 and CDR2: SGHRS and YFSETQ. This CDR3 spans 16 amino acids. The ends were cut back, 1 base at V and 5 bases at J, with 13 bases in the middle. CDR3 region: CASSLWGALDNSPLHF. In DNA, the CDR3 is TGCGCCAGCAGCTTGTGGGGGGCGCTTGATAATTCACCCCTCCACTTT.

The CDR3 region has the DNA TGTGCCAGCAGTTATAAAGGCAAATCCTACGAGCAGTACTTC. Translation: CASSYKGKSYEQYF. The rearrangement joins TRBV27 to TRBJ2-7, with D unresolved. Per the germline V gene, CDR1 is MNHEY and CDR2 is SMNVEV (reference sequence). V was pared by 4 bases and J by 1 base, with 11 bases between. The CDR3 sequence is 14 residues long.

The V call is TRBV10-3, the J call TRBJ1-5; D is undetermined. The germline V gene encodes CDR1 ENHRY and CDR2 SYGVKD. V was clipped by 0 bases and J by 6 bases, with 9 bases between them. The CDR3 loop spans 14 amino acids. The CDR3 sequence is CAISESGDGQPQHF. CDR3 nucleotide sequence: TGTGCCATCAGTGAGTCGGGTGACGGTCAGCCCCAGCATTTT.

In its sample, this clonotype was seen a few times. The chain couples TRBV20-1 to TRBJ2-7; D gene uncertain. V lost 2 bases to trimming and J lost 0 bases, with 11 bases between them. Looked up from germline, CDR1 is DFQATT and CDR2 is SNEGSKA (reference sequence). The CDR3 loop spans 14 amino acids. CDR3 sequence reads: CSARSAGSSYEQYF. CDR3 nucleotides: TGCAGTGCTAGATCTGCCGGAAGCTCCTACGAGCAGTACTTC.

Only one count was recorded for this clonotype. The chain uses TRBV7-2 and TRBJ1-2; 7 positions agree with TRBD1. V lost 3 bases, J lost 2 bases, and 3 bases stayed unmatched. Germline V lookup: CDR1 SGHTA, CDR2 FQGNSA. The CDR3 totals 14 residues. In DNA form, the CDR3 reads TGTGCCAGCAGCTTTGCGACAGGGAACTATGGCTACACCTTC. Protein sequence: CASSFATGNYGYTF.

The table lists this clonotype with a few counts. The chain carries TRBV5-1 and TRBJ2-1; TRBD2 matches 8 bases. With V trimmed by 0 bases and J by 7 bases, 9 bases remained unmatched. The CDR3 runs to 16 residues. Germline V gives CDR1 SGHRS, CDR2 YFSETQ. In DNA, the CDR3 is TGCGCCAGCAGCTTGGAGGTAGCGGGACTTGATAATGAGCAGTTCTTC. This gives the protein CASSLEVAGLDNEQFF.

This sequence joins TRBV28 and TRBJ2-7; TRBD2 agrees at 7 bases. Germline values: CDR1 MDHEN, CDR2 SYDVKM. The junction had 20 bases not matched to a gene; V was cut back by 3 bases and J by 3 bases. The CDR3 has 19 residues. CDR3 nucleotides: TGTGCCAGCAGTTTTTTACCTAGCGGTAGCGCAAATCAGTTCTACGAGCAGTACTTC. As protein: CASSFLPSGSANQFYEQYF.

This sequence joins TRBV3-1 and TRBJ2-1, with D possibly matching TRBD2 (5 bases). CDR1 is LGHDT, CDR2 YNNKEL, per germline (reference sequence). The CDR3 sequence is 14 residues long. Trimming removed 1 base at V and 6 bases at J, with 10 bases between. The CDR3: CASSQAGIGNEQFF. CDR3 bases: TGTGCCAGCAGCCAAGCGGGAATCGGCAATGAGCAGTTCTTC.

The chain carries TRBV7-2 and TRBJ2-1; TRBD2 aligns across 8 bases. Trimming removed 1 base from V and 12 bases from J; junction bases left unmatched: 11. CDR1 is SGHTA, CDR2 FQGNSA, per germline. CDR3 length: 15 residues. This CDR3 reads CASSLERGLYQAQFF. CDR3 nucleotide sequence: TGTGCCAGCAGCTTAGAGCGGGGGCTCTATCAGGCGCAGTTCTTC.

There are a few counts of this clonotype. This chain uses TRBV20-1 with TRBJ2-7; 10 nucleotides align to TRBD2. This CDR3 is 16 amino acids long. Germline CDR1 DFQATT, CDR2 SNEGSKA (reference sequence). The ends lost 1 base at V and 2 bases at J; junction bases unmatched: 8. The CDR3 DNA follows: TGCAGTGCTAGAGCGGCTAGCGGGAGTAGCACCTACGAGCAGTACTTC. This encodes CSARAASGSSTYEQYF.